What follows describes a single T cell receptor beta chain. As for treatment: approximately 18 received Ad26.COV2.S at low or high dose, single or two shots; several received placebo; per-sample allocation not given. Collection of samples fell on day 63 after the first vaccine or placebo injection. Germline V gene lookup returns CDR1 SGHVS and CDR2 FQNEAQ. The CDR3 loop spans 16 amino acids. The V segment lost 0 bases and the J segment 4 bases; nucleotides outside the gene matches: 8. The data were taken from a study of Ad26.COV2.S vaccination and SARS-CoV-2 variants. The method was immunoSEQ multiplex PCR; TCRdb's version includes in-frame clones alone and lacks a portion of them. The profile shows about 480,000 clones, about 83% of them singletons.

The V call is TRBV7-8, the J call TRBJ1-2, with 7 positions matching TRBD1. This clonotype was sampled from a person between 18 and 59 years old who received the Ad26.COV2.S COVID-19 vaccine or a placebo. The source was peripheral blood, collected in a trial of Ad26.COV2.S vaccine versus placebo. In nucleotides, the CDR3 is TGTGCCAGCAGCTTAGCGAGGTTAGGGGGCGTCTATGGCTACACCTTC. This encodes CASSLARLGGVYGYTF.